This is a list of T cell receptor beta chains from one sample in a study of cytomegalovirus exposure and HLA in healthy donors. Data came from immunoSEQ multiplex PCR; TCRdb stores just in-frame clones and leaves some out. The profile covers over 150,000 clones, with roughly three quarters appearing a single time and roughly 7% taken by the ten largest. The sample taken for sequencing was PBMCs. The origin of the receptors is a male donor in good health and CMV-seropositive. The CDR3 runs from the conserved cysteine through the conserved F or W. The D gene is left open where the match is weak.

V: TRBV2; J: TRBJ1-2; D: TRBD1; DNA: TGTGCCAGCAGCCGGGACAGGGGTAGTGGCTACACCTTC; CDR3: CASSRDRGSGYTF
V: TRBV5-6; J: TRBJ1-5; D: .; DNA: TGTGCCAGCAGCCTTGGGGGGGATCAGCCCCAGCATTTT; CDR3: CASSLGGDQPQHF
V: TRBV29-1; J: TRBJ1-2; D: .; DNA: TGCAGCGTGGGTAACAGGGATGACTATGGCTACACCTTC; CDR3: CSVGNRDDYGYTF
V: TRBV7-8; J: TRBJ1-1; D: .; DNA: TGTGCCAGCAGCCTTAACACTGAAGCTTTCTTT; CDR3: CASSLNTEAFF
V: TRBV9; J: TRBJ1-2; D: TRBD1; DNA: TGTGCCAGCAGCGTGGGGACAGACTACACCTTC; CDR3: CASSVGTDYTF
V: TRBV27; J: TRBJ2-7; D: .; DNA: TGTGCCAGCAGCCTAGGGGGATACGAGCAGTACTTC; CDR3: CASSLGGYEQYF
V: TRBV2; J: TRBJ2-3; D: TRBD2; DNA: TGTGCCAGCAGTGGGCGACTAGCGGGGGGCACAGATACGCAGTATTTT; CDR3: CASSGRLAGGTDTQYF
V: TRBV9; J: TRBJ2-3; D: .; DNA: TGTGCCAGCAGCGTAGGCAGGGTCACAGATACGCAGTATTTT; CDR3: CASSVGRVTDTQYF
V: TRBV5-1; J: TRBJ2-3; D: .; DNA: TGCGCCAGCAGCTCCCGCGGAGGGGCCGACACAGATACGCAGTATTTT; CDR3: CASSSRGGADTDTQYF
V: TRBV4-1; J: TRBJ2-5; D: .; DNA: TGCGCCAGCAGCCCCTGGGCCCTAGCGAGTTCTCCCCAAGAGACCCAGTACTTC; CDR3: CASSPWALASSPQETQYF
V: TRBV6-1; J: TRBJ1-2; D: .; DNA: TGTGCCAGCATTAACAGGGTAGGCAACTATGGCTACACCTTC; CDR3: CASINRVGNYGYTF
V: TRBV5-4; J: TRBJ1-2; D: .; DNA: TGTGCCAGCAGCTCCATCTACCAGGGGAGCTATGGCTACACCTTC; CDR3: CASSSIYQGSYGYTF
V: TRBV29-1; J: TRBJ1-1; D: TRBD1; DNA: TGCAGCGTCACCGGGACAGTGAACACTGAAGCTTTCTTT; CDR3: CSVTGTVNTEAFF
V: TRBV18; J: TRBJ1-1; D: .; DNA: TGTGCCAGCTCACTTGCTCAGGGGAACACTGAAGCTTTCTTT; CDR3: CASSLAQGNTEAFF
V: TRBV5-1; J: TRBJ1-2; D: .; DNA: TGCGCCAGCAGCTTGGCCGGCAACTCGGCGGAGGGCTACACCTTC; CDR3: CASSLAGNSAEGYTF
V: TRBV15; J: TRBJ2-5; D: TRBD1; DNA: TGTGCCACGGAACTCGGGACAGGGGAAGAGACCCAGTACTTC; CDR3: CATELGTGEETQYF
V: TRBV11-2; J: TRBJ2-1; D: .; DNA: TGTGCCAGCAGCCCGGTCCGGGACTTAACCTACAATGAGCAGTTCTTC; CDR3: CASSPVRDLTYNEQFF
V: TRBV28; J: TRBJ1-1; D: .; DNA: TGTGCCAGCAGCCTTTACACTGAAGCTTTCTTT; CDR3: CASSLYTEAFF
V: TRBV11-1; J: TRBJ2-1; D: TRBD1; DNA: TGTGCCGTCGGGCTATCGGACAGGAATGCTTACAATGAGCAGTTCTTC; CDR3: CAVGLSDRNAYNEQFF
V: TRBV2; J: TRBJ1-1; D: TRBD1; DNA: TGTGCCGGGGACAGGTTTGGCACTGAAGCTTTCTTT; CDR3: CAGDRFGTEAFF